This TCR beta chain was captured by sequencing in a study of blood T cell repertoires in COVID-19. Participants spanned ages about 18 to 89 years and resided in about two dozen US areas. This clone has only a few counts. V shed 3 bases and J shed 1 base, with 10 bases lying between them. CDR3 length equals 15 residues. Germline V lookup: CDR1 WSHSY, CDR2 SAAADI. In the study's own analysis: Amplifying reference gene primers gave estimates of nucleated cell counts. Clones were read by immunoSEQ multiplex PCR, and TCRdb kept only the in-frame ones, dropping some. D and trimming were read from the DNA, whereas the V and J calls and clone size are those reported in that table. Here the sample spans about 460,000 clones, about 85% being singletons.

The sample consisted of PBMCs or T cells enriched from blood (not recorded which). This chain joins TRBV10-2 and TRBJ2-1; D call uncertain. The clonotype originates from a woman between 55 and 75 years old who had recovered from COVID-19. CDR3 loop: CASSEARRSYNEQFF. CDR3 in DNA: TGCGCCAGCAGTGAAGCTCGCCGGTCCTACAATGAGCAGTTCTTC.